This T cell receptor beta chain comes out of a study of T cell responses to AZD1222 COVID-19 vaccine. The study's findings and limits: There were mostly white British donors and more females than males, and clonal diversity was possibly underestimated. Only a handful of AZD1222 recipients were seropositive at baseline.

Combined were second doses at about 4 or about 12 weeks. The CDR3 has 12 residues. Germline V gives CDR1 SGHRS, CDR2 YFSETQ. Trimming left V 5 bases short and J 5 bases short, with 10 bases between. The table came from immunoSEQ multiplex PCR; TCRdb's copy has only in-frame clones and leaves some out. Seen here are 180,000 or so clones, more than 75% observed once, and the top ten hold roughly 25%. Notes on this clone: Its specificity is unknown.

The chain employs TRBV5-1 and TRBJ1-1, with a tentative D call TRBD1 (5 bases). The sequence derives from an adult who received the AZD1222 COVID-19 vaccine. The input for sequencing was peripheral blood, taken 28 days after the second AZD1222 dose. The CDR3 spells CASSGGVTEAFF. The CDR3 coding sequence is TGCGCCAGCAGTGGAGGGGTAACTGAAGCTTTCTTT.